This T cell receptor beta chain was captured in a study of OX40 agonist ivuxolimab in advanced cancers. General study results and limits: CD4+ and CD8+ blood T cells expanded clonally by week 6 at 0.1 to 3.0 mg/kg. CD8+ T cells (on average) carried more expanded clones than CD4+ T cells.

Assay used: immunoSEQ multiplex PCR; TCRdb lists only in-frame clones, some missing. Of 90,000 to 120,000 clones in the sample, roughly 90% are singletons; the top ten hold approximately 0.69%. The ends were cut back, 6 bases at V and 4 bases at J, with 14 bases in the middle. This CDR3 is 14 amino acids long. Germline assignment: CDR1 MNHEY and CDR2 SVGAGI. With regard to this clone: Its target is unknown.

Sequencing was performed on CD4+ or CD8+ T cells sorted from blood, taken in a trial of the OX40 agonist ivuxolimab. The J gene is TRBJ2-3, the V gene TRBV6-5, with D possibly matching TRBD1 (5 bases). The clonotype comes from an adult with an advanced solid tumor such as melanoma, head and neck, liver or kidney cancer. The CDR3 DNA is TGTGCCAGCAGCCCCCGAAGGGGCCCAGATACGCAGTATTTT. Protein product: CASSPRRGPDTQYF.